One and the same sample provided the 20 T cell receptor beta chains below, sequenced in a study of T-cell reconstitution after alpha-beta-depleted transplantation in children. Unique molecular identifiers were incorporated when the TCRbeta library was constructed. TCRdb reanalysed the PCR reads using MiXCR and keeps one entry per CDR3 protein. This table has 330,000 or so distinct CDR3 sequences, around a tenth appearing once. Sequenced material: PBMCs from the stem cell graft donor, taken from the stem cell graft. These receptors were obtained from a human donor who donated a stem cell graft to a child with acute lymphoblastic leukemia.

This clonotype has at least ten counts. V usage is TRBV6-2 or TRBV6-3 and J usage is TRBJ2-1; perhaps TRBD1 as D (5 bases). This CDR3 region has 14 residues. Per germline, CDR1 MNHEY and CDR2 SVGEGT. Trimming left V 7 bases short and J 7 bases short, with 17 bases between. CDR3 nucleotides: TGTGCCAGCACTCAGGGCAGTCGAACAAATGAGCAGTTCTTC. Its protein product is CASTQGSRTNEQFF.

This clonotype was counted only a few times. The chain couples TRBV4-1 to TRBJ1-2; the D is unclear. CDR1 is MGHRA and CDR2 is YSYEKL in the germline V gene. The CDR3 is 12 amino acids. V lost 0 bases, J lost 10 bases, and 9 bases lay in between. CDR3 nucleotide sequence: TGCGCCAGCAGCCAAGATGGCGTTAACTACACCTTC. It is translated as CASSQDGVNYTF.

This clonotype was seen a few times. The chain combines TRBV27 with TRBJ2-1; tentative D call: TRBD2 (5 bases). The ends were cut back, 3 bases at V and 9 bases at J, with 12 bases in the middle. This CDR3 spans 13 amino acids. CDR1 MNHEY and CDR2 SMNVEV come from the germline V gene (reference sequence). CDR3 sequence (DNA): TGTGCCAGCAGTTTTGCCCGGGGTGGTGAGCAGTTCTTC. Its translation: CASSFARGGEQFF.

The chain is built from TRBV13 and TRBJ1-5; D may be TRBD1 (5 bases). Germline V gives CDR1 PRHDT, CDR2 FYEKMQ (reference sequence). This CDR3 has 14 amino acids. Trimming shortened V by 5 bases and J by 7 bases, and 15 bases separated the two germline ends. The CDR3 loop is CASSQGENRQPQHF. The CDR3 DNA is TGTGCCAGCAGCCAAGGGGAGAACAGGCAGCCCCAGCATTTT. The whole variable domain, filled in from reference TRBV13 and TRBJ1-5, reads AAGVIQSPRHLIKEKRETATLKCYPIPRHDTVYWYQQGPGQDPQFLISFYEKMQSDKGSIPDRFSAQQFSDYHSELNMSSLELGDSALYFCASSQGENRQPQHFGDGTRLSIL.

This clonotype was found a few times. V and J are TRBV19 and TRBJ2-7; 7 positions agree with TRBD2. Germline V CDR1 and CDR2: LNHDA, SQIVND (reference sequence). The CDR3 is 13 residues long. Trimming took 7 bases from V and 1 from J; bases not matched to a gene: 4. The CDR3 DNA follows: TGTGCCAGTATGGGCGGGGGATCCTACGAGCAGTACTTC. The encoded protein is CASMGGGSYEQYF. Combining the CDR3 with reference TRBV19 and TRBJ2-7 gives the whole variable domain DGGITQSPKYLFRKEGQNVTLSCEQNLNHDAMYWYRQDPGQGLRLIYYSQIVNDFQKGDIAEGYSVSREKKESFPLTVTSAQKNPTAFYLCASMGGGSYEQYFGPGTRLTVT.

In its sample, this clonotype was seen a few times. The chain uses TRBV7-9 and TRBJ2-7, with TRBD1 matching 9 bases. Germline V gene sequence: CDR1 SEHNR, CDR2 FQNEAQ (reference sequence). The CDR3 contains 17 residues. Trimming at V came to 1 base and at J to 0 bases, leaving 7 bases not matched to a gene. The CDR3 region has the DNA TGTGCCAGCAGCTTAGGACAGGGGGGTTATTCCTCCTACGAGCAGTACTTC. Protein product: CASSLGQGGYSSYEQYF.

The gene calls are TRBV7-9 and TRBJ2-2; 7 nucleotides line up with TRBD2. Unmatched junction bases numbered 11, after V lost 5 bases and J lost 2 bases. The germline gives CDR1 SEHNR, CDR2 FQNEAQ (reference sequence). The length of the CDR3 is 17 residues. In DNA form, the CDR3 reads TGTGCCAGCAGCCTCCCTTTCGCGGGAGCTAACACCGGGGAGCTGTTTTTT. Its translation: CASSLPFAGANTGELFF.

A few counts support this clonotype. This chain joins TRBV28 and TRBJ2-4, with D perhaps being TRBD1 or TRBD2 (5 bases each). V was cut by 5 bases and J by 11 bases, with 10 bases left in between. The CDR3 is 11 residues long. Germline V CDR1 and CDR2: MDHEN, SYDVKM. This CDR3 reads CASSGGRLQYF. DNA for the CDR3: TGTGCCAGCAGTGGGGGACGGCTTCAGTACTTC.

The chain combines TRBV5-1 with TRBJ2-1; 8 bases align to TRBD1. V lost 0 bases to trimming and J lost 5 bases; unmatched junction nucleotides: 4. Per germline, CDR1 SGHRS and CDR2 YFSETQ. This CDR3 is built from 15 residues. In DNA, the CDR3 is TGCGCCAGCAGCTTGGGGACAGGGACCGACAATGAGCAGTTCTTC. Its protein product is CASSLGTGTDNEQFF.

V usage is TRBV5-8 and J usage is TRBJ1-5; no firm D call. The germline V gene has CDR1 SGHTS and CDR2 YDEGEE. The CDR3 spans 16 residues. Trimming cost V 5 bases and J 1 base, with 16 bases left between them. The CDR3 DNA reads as TGTGCCAGCAGACTGGTGCGGGGAGGAAGCAATCAGCCCCAGCATTTT. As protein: CASRLVRGGSNQPQHF. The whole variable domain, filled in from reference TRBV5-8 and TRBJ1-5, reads EAGVTQSPTHLIKTRGQQATLRCSPISGHTSVYWYQQALGLGLQFLLWYDEGEERNRGNFPPRFSGRQFPNYSSELNVNALELEDSALYLCASRLVRGGSNQPQHFGDGTRLSIL.

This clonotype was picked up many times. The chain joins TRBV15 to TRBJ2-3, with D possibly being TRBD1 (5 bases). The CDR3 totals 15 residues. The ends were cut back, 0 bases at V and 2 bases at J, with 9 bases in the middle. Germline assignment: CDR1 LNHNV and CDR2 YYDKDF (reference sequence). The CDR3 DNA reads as TGTGCCACCAGCAGAGACCAGGGCCTCACAGATACGCAGTATTTT. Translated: CATSRDQGLTDTQYF.

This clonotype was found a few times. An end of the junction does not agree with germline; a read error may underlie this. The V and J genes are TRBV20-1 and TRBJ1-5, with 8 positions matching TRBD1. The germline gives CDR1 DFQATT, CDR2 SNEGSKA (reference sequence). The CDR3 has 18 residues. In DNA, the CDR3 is TGCTGTGCTAGACTAGGACAGGGAGGGACCGCCGGGAGTCAGCCCCAGCATTTT. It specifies CCARLGQGGTAGSQPQHF.

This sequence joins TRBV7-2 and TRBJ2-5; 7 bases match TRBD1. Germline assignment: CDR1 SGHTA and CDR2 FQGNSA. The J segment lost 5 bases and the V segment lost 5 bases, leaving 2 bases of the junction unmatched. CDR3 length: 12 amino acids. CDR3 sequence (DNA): TGTGCCAGCAGCCAGGGGGTGGAGACCCAGTACTTC. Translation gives CASSQGVETQYF.

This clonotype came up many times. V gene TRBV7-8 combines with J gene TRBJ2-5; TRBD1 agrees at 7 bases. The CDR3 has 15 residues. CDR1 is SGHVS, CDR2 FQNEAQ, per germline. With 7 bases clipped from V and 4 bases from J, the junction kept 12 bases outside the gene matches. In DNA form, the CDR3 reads TGTGCCAGCACCCGCCGGGACAGTGTCATAGAGACCCAGTACTTC. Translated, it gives CASTRRDSVIETQYF.

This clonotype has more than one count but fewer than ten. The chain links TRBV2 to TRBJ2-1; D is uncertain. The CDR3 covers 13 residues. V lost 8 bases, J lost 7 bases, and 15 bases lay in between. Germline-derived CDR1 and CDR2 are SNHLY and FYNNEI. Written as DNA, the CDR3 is TGTGCCAGCGGCCCAAATCCCAAAAATGAGCAGTTCTTC. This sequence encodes CASGPNPKNEQFF.

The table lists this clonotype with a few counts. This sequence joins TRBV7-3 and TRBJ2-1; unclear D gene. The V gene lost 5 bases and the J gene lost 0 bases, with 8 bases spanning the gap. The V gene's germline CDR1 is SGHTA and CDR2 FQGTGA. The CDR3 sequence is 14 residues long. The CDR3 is CASSGLSSYNEQFF. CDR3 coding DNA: TGTGCCAGCAGCGGTTTAAGCTCCTACAATGAGCAGTTCTTC.

CDR3 amino acids: CASSQRWEQGTYNSPLHF. The CDR3 nucleotides read TGCGCCAGCAGCCAAAGATGGGAACAGGGGACCTATAATTCACCCCTCCACTTT. The rearrangement uses TRBV4-1 and TRBJ1-6; 7 bases fit TRBD1. The trim removed 2 bases at V and 2 bases at J, leaving 9 bases unmatched. Germline V CDR1 and CDR2: MGHRA, YSYEKL. The CDR3 extends over 18 amino acids.

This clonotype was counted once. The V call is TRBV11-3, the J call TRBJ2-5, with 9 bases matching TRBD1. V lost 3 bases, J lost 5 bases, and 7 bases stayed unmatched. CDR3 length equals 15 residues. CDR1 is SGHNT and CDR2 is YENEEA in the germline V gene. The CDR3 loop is CASSLGDRATETQYF. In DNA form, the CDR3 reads TGTGCCAGCAGCTTGGGGGACAGGGCGACGGAGACCCAGTACTTC.

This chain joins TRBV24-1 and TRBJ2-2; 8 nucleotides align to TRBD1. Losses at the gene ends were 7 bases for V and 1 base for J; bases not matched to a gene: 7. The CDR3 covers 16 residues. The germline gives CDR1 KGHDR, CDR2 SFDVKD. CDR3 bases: TGTGCCACCAGCGCAAGGGGGACAGGGAACACCGGGGAGCTGTTTTTT. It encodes CATSARGTGNTGELFF.

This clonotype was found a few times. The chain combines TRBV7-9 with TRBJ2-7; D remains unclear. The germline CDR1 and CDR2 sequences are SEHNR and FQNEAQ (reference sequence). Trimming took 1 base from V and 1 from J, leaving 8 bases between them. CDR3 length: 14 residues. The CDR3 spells CASSLDDGSYEQYF. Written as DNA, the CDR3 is TGTGCCAGCAGCTTAGATGACGGTTCCTACGAGCAGTACTTC.